Included here is one TCR beta chain sequence, with context. Its antigen is not known. V was pared by 3 bases and J by 3 bases, with 3 bases of the junction left unmatched. Germline V gives CDR1 MGHRA, CDR2 YSYEKL. The length of the CDR3 is 16 residues. Those patients with uncontrolled infection, other autoimmune disease, pregnancy or lactation were excluded. These data belong to a study of T cells in Graves' hyperthyroidism and ophthalmopathy. Study-wide results and caveats: Among thyroid clonotypes expanded above 0.001, most also appeared in blood. From stable hyperthyroidism, ophthalmopathy was separated by a 13 V-J model.

TCR beta CDR3 regions were amplified from RNA transcripts. TCR CDR3 regions were first amplified by RT-PCR with HTBI primers. TCRdb redid the calling of the multiplex PCR reads with MiXCR, one entry per CDR3 protein. The sample has 250,000 to 400,000 distinct CDR3 sequences; approximately 15% are singletons. The sample taken for sequencing was blood. The V and J genes are TRBV4-1 and TRBJ1-6, with 9 bases matching TRBD1. The receptor was derived from a middle-aged woman with Graves' ophthalmopathy. The CDR3 loop reads CASSQPTGGYNSPLHF. CDR3 in DNA: TGCGCCAGCAGCCAGCCGACAGGGGGCTATAATTCACCCCTCCACTTT.